This T cell receptor (beta chain) is drawn from a study of shared clonotypes between healthy human individuals. V lost 7 bases to trimming and J lost 1 base, with 13 bases between them. Germline V lookup: CDR1 MDHEN, CDR2 SYDVKM. The CDR3 runs 14 residues. Genomic DNA for unsorted samples, which was extracted with the QIAamp DNA Blood Mini kit, came from about 90 million PBMCs. Only in-frame clones appear in the TCRdb table, and some are missing; sequencing was by immunoSEQ multiplex PCR. The data show around 450,000 clones, with roughly three quarters seen just once and approximately 13% held by the top ten. This clone has just one count.

The chain carries TRBV28 and TRBJ1-1; D unclear. The sequencing sample was made of PBMCs. This receptor was taken from a woman aged 40-49 years in good health. Some clones in this sample may be carry-over from other donors' samples. The CDR3 DNA reads as TGTGCCAGCACCAGACCTTATAGGAACACTGAAGCTTTCTTT. Translation gives CASTRPYRNTEAFF.